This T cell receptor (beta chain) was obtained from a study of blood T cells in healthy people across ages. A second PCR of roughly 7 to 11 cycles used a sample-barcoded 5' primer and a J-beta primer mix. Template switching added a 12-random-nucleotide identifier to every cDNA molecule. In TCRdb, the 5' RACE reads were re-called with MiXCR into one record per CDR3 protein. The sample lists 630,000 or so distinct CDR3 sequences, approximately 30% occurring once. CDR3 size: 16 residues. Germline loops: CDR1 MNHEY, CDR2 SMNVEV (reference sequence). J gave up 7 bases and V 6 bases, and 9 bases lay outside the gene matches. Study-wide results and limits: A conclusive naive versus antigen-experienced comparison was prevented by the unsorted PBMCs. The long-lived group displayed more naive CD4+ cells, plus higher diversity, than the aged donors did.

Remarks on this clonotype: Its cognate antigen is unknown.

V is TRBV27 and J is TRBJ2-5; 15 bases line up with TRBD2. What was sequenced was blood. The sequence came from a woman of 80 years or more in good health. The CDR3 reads CASSKEGLAGGMTQYF. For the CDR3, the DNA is TGTGCCAGCAGCAAGGAGGGACTAGCGGGAGGCATGACCCAGTACTTC.